The T cell receptor beta chain under discussion was sequenced for a study of T cell responses to AZD1222 COVID-19 vaccine. Produced via immunoSEQ multiplex PCR; TCRdb's table is partial and in-frame only. The sample consists of about 93,000 clones, roughly nine tenths of them appearing once. Concerning this clone itself: Its antigen is still unknown.

The CDR3 has 19 residues. Study-wide results and limits: Compared with day 0, the breadth and depth of the Spike-specific TCR repertoire rose significantly after two doses of AZD1222. The donors showed a predominance of white British ancestry and of females, with possible underestimation of clonal diversity. Recipients of AZD1222 seropositive at baseline numbered only 5 to 7.

The TCR originated in an adult in good health. The chain combines TRBV21-1 with TRBJ2-6. TRBV21-1 is classified as a pseudogene. The sequencing used peripheral blood, collected on day 0 of MenACWY control vaccination. CDR3 amino acids: CASSKEAGPCGSGANVLTF. Written as DNA, the CDR3 is TGTGCCAGCAGCAAAGAGGCAGGTCCTTGCGGCTCTGGGGCCAACGTCCTGACTTTC.